The 31 T cell receptor beta chains below come from one sample, sequenced in a study of cytomegalovirus exposure and HLA in healthy donors. The assay was immunoSEQ multiplex PCR, and TCRdb's table has in-frame clones only and misses some. The sample consists of 200,000 to 250,000 clones, 85% to 90% of them appearing once. What was sequenced was PBMCs. Every receptor here comes from a man between 18 and 35 years old in good health and CMV-seronegative.

The chain joins TRBV2 to TRBJ1-2, with D tentatively TRBD1 (5 bases). Trimming stripped 6 bases from V and 8 bases from J, with 19 bases between. Germline-derived CDR1 and CDR2 are SNHLY and FYNNEI. The CDR3 has 14 amino acids. The CDR3 region has the DNA TGTGCCAGCAGACGAGGAGGGGCCAGCAGAGGCTACACCTTC. This sequence encodes CASRRGGASRGYTF.

J is TRBJ1-2 and V is TRBV10-2; weak D call: TRBD1 (5 bases). Germline V lookup: CDR1 WSHSY, CDR2 SAAADI. The CDR3 extends over 16 amino acids. V was clipped by 6 bases and J by 6 bases, with 23 bases between them. The CDR3 region is CASSLPSAGGVNGYTF. CDR3 in DNA: TGCGCCAGCAGCTTACCATCGGCGGGGGGAGTCAATGGCTACACCTTC.

The CDR3 protein is CSARRVDTQYF. As DNA, the CDR3 is TGCAGTGCTAGGCGCGTAGATACGCAGTATTTT. The V call is TRBV20-1, the J call TRBJ2-3; D gene uncertain. V was clipped by 3 bases and J by 5 bases, with 6 bases between them. The CDR3 length is 11 residues. Germline V gene data show CDR1 as DFQATT and CDR2 as SNEGSKA (reference sequence).

The genes are TRBV28 and TRBJ2-7; 7 bases are shared with TRBD1. This CDR3 comprises 14 residues. The germline CDR1 and CDR2 sequences are MDHEN and SYDVKM. Trimming at V came to 7 bases and at J to 2 bases, leaving 8 bases not matched to a gene. As DNA, the CDR3 is TGTGCCAGCATCGAGACAGGGCCCACCTACGAGCAGTACTTC. It specifies CASIETGPTYEQYF.

The chain uses TRBV4-1 and TRBJ2-7, with D tentatively TRBD2 (5 bases). V lost 1 base to trimming and J lost 7 bases, with 11 bases between them. Germline assignment: CDR1 MGHRA and CDR2 YSYEKL. CDR3 size: 13 residues. The CDR3 is CASSQASGLEQYF. As DNA, the CDR3 is TGCGCCAGCAGCCAAGCGTCGGGGTTGGAGCAGTACTTC.

This clone has a single count. As DNA, the CDR3 is TGTGCCAGCAGCGTAGCCACTAGCGGGGGGGCAGAGACCCAGTACTTC. It translates to CASSVATSGGAETQYF. The rearrangement uses TRBV9 and TRBJ2-5, with TRBD2 identical over 13 bases. Germline CDR1 and CDR2: SGDLS and YYNGEE. The J segment lost 4 bases and the V segment lost 0 bases, leaving 3 bases of the junction unmatched. CDR3 length: 16 residues.

V usage is TRBV27 and J usage is TRBJ2-7; D unresolved. Germline V CDR1 and CDR2: MNHEY, SMNVEV (reference sequence). This CDR3 spans 14 amino acids. V was shortened by 2 bases and J by 3 bases, with 11 bases between the two germline ends. CDR3 DNA: TGTGCCAGCAGTTTAGTTTTTCCTTTCTACGAGCAGTACTTC. Protein: CASSLVFPFYEQYF.

The CDR3 DNA reads as TGTGCCAGCAGCTTAGTGCCTGCCAGACTAGCTGATACGCAGTATTTT. It encodes CASSLVPARLADTQYF. V is TRBV7-2 and J is TRBJ2-3, with 7 bases fitting TRBD2. The germline CDR1 and CDR2 sequences are SGHTA and FQGNSA. The CDR3 spans 16 residues. The V segment lost 1 base and the J segment 6 bases; nucleotides outside the gene matches: 10.

This chain links TRBV7-6 with TRBJ1-2, with TRBD1 identical over 9 bases. The CDR3 contains 14 residues. V gave up 1 base and J gave up 7 bases; unmatched junction bases: 4. The germline V gene has CDR1 SGHVS and CDR2 FNYEAQ. The CDR3 reads CASSLGTGEAGYTF. CDR3 nucleotides: TGTGCCAGCAGCTTAGGGACAGGGGAGGCTGGCTACACCTTC.

The chain combines TRBV6-1 with TRBJ2-3; TRBD2 matches at 8 bases. CDR3 size: 16 residues. V was pared by 2 bases and J by 2 bases, with 6 bases of the junction left unmatched. Germline V gene sequence: CDR1 MNHNS, CDR2 SASEGT. The CDR3 here is CASSERGAGATDTQYF. The DNA for the CDR3 is TGTGCCAGCAGTGAAAGAGGAGCGGGGGCCACAGATACGCAGTATTTT.

This clone was observed a few times. The V gene is TRBV2, the J gene TRBJ1-1, with 8 bases that match TRBD1. This CDR3 is built from 14 residues. With 6 bases clipped from V and 7 bases from J, the junction kept 10 bases outside the gene matches. Germline assignment: CDR1 SNHLY and CDR2 FYNNEI. The CDR3 sequence: CASSARTGQGEAFF. The CDR3 region has the DNA TGTGCCAGCAGCGCGAGGACAGGGCAGGGTGAAGCTTTCTTT.

The V call is TRBV6-5, the J call TRBJ1-1, with D perhaps matching TRBD1 (5 bases). Germline-derived CDR1 and CDR2 are MNHEY and SVGAGI. CDR3 length equals 13 residues. With 0 bases removed from V and 11 bases from J, the gap between germline ends came to 13 bases. The CDR3 region is CASSYSGWAGAFF. In DNA form, the CDR3 reads TGTGCCAGCAGTTACTCCGGATGGGCAGGGGCTTTCTTT.

The rearrangement joins TRBV27 to TRBJ2-1, with 13 bases that match TRBD2. The trim removed 3 bases at V and 4 bases at J, leaving 3 bases unmatched. The CDR3 spans 16 residues. Germline V gene lookup returns CDR1 MNHEY and CDR2 SMNVEV (reference sequence). The CDR3 loop is CASSLRLAGGYNEQFF. CDR3 nucleotides: TGTGCCAGCAGTTTGAGACTAGCGGGAGGATACAATGAGCAGTTCTTC.

The V call is TRBV28, the J call TRBJ1-3; no clear D gene. V lost 3 bases, J lost 0 bases, and 3 bases lay in between. The CDR3 extends over 13 amino acids. Germline-derived CDR1 and CDR2 are MDHEN and SYDVKM. The CDR3 sequence is CASSLSSGNTIYF. CDR3 coding DNA: TGTGCCAGCAGTTTGAGCTCTGGAAACACCATATATTTT.

This chain joins TRBV28 and TRBJ1-6; 7 bases match TRBD1. The CDR3 length is 13 residues. Losses at the gene ends were 4 bases for V and 12 bases for J; bases not matched to a gene: 6. The germline V gene has CDR1 MDHEN and CDR2 SYDVKM. CDR3 in amino acids: CASSSPGQLPLHF. The CDR3 nucleotides are TGTGCCAGCAGTTCCCCGGGACAGCTACCCCTCCACTTT.

The rearrangement uses TRBV2 and TRBJ2-1, with TRBD2 matching 13 bases. The V gene end was trimmed by 7 bases and the J gene end by 9 bases; junction bases not matched to a gene: 6. The germline V gene has CDR1 SNHLY and CDR2 FYNNEI. The CDR3 is 14 residues long. This CDR3 reads CASTGLAGDAEQFF. CDR3 coding DNA: TGTGCCAGCACCGGACTAGCGGGAGACGCTGAGCAGTTCTTC.

The chain carries TRBV5-4 and TRBJ2-5, with D possibly matching TRBD1 (5 bases). This CDR3 has 14 residues. Germline V gene sequence: CDR1 SGHNT, CDR2 YYREEE (reference sequence). V was shortened by 1 base and J by 2 bases, with 9 bases between the two germline ends. The CDR3 nucleotides are TGTGCCAGCAGCTTGAGGGGCAGTCAAGAGACCCAGTACTTC. It yields the protein CASSLRGSQETQYF.

This clone was recorded only once. The rearrangement uses TRBV5-4 and TRBJ1-2, with D possibly TRBD1 on 5 matching bases. Germline V gives CDR1 SGHNT, CDR2 YYREEE (reference sequence). The V end lost 6 bases, the J end lost 6 bases, and 18 bases lay between the germline ends. CDR3 length equals 14 residues. In DNA, the CDR3 is TGTGCCAGCACCCTCCGGGCGCAGGGAAATGGCTACACCTTC. Protein product: CASTLRAQGNGYTF.

The chain is built from TRBV19 and TRBJ1-6; tentative D call: TRBD1 (6 bases). The CDR3 is 15 residues long. Looked up from germline, CDR1 is LNHDA and CDR2 is SQIVND (reference sequence). V was cut by 3 bases and J by 7 bases, with 13 bases left in between. The CDR3 reads CASSIFRGGNSPLHF. CDR3 sequence (DNA): TGTGCCAGTAGTATCTTCAGAGGGGGAAATTCACCCCTCCACTTT.

V and J are TRBV9 and TRBJ2-1, with D perhaps TRBD2 (5 bases). The CDR3 runs to 16 residues. The germline V gene has CDR1 SGDLS and CDR2 YYNGEE. The V gene lost 0 bases and the J gene lost 2 bases, with 12 bases spanning the gap. The CDR3 loop is CASSVDEEVPYNEQFF. CDR3 coding DNA: TGTGCCAGCAGCGTAGATGAGGAGGTCCCCTACAATGAGCAGTTCTTC.

In this sample, this clone turned up once. This chain links TRBV9 with TRBJ2-3; D ambiguous. Germline V gene lookup returns CDR1 SGDLS and CDR2 YYNGEE. The CDR3 is 14 amino acids. Deletions cut 0 bases from V and 3 bases from J, with 8 bases between. The CDR3 spells CASSVGLETDTQYF. CDR3 nucleotide sequence: TGTGCCAGCAGCGTAGGGCTGGAGACAGATACGCAGTATTTT.

The rearrangement joins TRBV28 to TRBJ2-7, with D possibly matching TRBD2 (5 bases). Germline lookup yields CDR1 MDHEN and CDR2 SYDVKM. Trimming shortened V by 6 bases and J by 7 bases, and 13 bases separated the two germline ends. There are 12 residues in the CDR3. CDR3 bases: TGTGCCAGCAGATCCGGGGTAGGGGAGCAGTACTTC. It specifies CASRSGVGEQYF.

This chain joins TRBV2 and TRBJ1-5; 7 bases align to TRBD1. Trimming took 8 bases from V and 5 from J; bases not matched to a gene: 9. The CDR3 sequence is 14 residues long. Germline CDR1 and CDR2: SNHLY and FYNNEI. The CDR3 is CASGPQGGYQPQHF. Here the CDR3 DNA reads TGTGCCAGCGGACCCCAGGGGGGTTATCAGCCCCAGCATTTT.

Points on this clone: At one boundary the junction diverges from the germline segment, which might be a read error. The chain uses TRBV7-2 and TRBJ2-7; D possibly corresponds to TRBD2 (5 bases). The CDR3 length is 12 residues. Germline V gene data show CDR1 as SGHTA and CDR2 as FQGNSA. CDR3 sequence: CASSSTDWQKDF. In DNA, the CDR3 is TGTGCCAGCAGCTCTACGGACTGGCAGAAGGACTTC.

This chain uses TRBV6-5 with TRBJ1-5; weak D call: TRBD1 (6 bases). Germline V lookup: CDR1 MNHEY, CDR2 SVGAGI. Deletions cut 6 bases from V and 7 bases from J, with 13 bases between. There are 13 residues in the CDR3. The CDR3 DNA sequence: TGTGCCAGCAGCCCCGACAGGTTCCAGCCCCAGCATTTT. This codes for CASSPDRFQPQHF.

This clone was detected only once. This sequence joins TRBV6-5 and TRBJ2-1; 9 bases match TRBD2. Germline V gene lookup returns CDR1 MNHEY and CDR2 SVGAGI. This CDR3 region has 15 residues. The trim removed 5 bases at V and 0 bases at J, leaving 2 bases unmatched. The CDR3 coding sequence is TGTGCCAGCAGTGCACTAGCGGGCTCCTACAATGAGCAGTTCTTC. Protein: CASSALAGSYNEQFF.

The DNA of the CDR3 is TGTGCCAGCAGCGACACCTTTAACACCGGGGAGCTGTTTTTT. Residues: CASSDTFNTGELFF. V gene TRBV11-3 combines with J gene TRBJ2-2; D not resolved. This CDR3 is 14 amino acids long. Germline values: CDR1 SGHNT, CDR2 YENEEA. The V and J ends lost 5 bases and 2 bases respectively, with 9 bases between them.

The chain has TRBV7-7 and TRBJ2-6; no clear D. CDR1 SSHAT and CDR2 FNYEAQ come from the germline V gene (reference sequence). The V end lost 6 bases, the J end lost 4 bases, and 7 bases lay between the germline ends. The CDR3 is 13 residues long. CDR3 amino acids: CASSSSGANVLTF. In DNA form, the CDR3 reads TGTGCCAGCAGTTCTTCCGGGGCCAACGTCCTGACTTTC.

The J gene is TRBJ2-7, the V gene TRBV11-2, with D maybe TRBD1 (6 bases). Trimming removed 3 bases from V and 3 bases from J, with 6 bases in between. Looked up from germline, CDR1 is SGHAT and CDR2 is FQNNGV. The CDR3 spans 12 residues. CDR3 amino acids: CASSLGHYEQYF. The CDR3, as DNA: TGTGCCAGCAGCTTGGGACACTACGAGCAGTACTTC.

The gene calls are TRBV5-1 and TRBJ2-2, with D possibly TRBD1 on 6 matching bases. The germline V gene has CDR1 SGHRS and CDR2 YFSETQ. V was trimmed by 4 bases and J by 6 bases, leaving 16 bases between them. This CDR3 has 15 residues. In DNA, the CDR3 is TGCGCCAGCAGCCCAAGGACAGACGGCCCCGGGGAGCTGTTTTTT. Protein sequence: CASSPRTDGPGELFF.

This chain links TRBV29-1 with TRBJ2-7, with 9 bases aligning to TRBD1. Trimming cost V 4 bases and J 8 bases; bases outside gene matches: 9. Germline CDR1 reads SQVTM; CDR2 reads ANQGSEA. CDR3 size: 13 residues. CDR3 residues: CSVVGTGNVKQYF. The CDR3 region has the DNA TGCAGCGTTGTCGGGACAGGGAATGTGAAGCAGTACTTC.